Listed below are T cell receptor beta chains from one sample, sequenced in a study of CD8+CD57+ T cells in acquired aplastic anemia. TCRdb reprocessed the reads via MiXCR and lists one record per CDR3 protein. The top ten hold 10% to 15% of the sample, which has around 180,000 distinct CDR3 sequences, around 50% seen once. The material sequenced was sorted CD4+, CD8+, or CD8+CD57+ T cells (not recorded which) from PBMCs. Receptors originate from a human donor with aplastic anemia. CDR3s include the opening cysteine and the closing phenylalanine or tryptophan. D genes are given only for firm matches. Size is omitted from some rows. Given values are once, few, many or a class for expanded clones.

clone_size	d_call	j_call	v_call	cdr3_nt	cdr3_aa
many	-	TRBJ2-7	TRBV6-1	TGTGCCAGCAGTAGAGGACAGGCGGGAACCCTCGGGCAGTACTTC	CASSRGQAGTLGQYF
many	-	TRBJ2-7	TRBV19	TGTGCCAGTAGTATCGACAGCTCCCCCCCCTACGAGCAGTACTTC	CASSIDSSPPYEQYF
many	TRBD1	TRBJ2-7	TRBV6-2/TRBV6-3	TGTGCCAGCAGTTACTCGAACCCCGGGACAGTGAGCTCCTACGAGCAGTACTTC	CASSYSNPGTVSSYEQYF
-	-	TRBJ2-1	TRBV7-9	TGTGCCAGCAGCGTTGACTGGGACAATGAGCAGTTCTTC	CASSVDWDNEQFF
-	TRBD1	TRBJ2-1	TRBV24-1	TGTGCCACCAGTGATTCAATGCCATCCCGGACAGGGCCTTACAATGAGCAGTTCTTC	CATSDSMPSRTGPYNEQFF
-	-	TRBJ2-1	TRBV7-6	TGTGCCAGCAGCCTTATTCGTGATGAGCAGTTCTTC	CASSLIRDEQFF
few	TRBD1	TRBJ2-2	TRBV12-3/TRBV12-4	TGTGCCAGCAGTTATCAACTACAGGGGACCGGGGAGCTGTTTTTT	CASSYQLQGTGELFF
-	TRBD1	TRBJ2-5	TRBV24-1	TGTGCCACCAGTGATAGAGTAGGACAGGCAGAGACCCAGTACTTC	CATSDRVGQAETQYF
-	-	TRBJ1-1	TRBV29-1	TGCAGCTATATCCAGGACATAAACACTGAAGCTTTCTTT	CSYIQDINTEAFF
-	-	TRBJ2-1	TRBV18	TGTGCCAGCTCAATGGACGGGCTTCCCGCCAATGAGCAGTTCTTC	CASSMDGLPANEQFF
few	-	TRBJ2-3	TRBV10-1	TGCGCCAGCAGTGGGACCCACCCAAGTACGCAGTATTTT	CASSGTHPSTQYF
many	-	TRBJ1-2	TRBV14	TGTGCCAGCAGCCAAGCATTAAACTATGGCTACACCTTC	CASSQALNYGYTF